This T cell receptor (beta chain) was retrieved from a study of blood T cell repertoires in COVID-19. The overall study: Acute-phase and convalescent COVID-19 samples originated in the United States, Italy and Spain.

The germline V gene encodes CDR1 MNHNS and CDR2 SASEGT. The V end lost 1 base, the J end lost 6 bases, and 12 bases lay between the germline ends. The CDR3 is 14 residues long. In the authors' workflow: It was from reference gene primer amplification that nucleated cell counts were estimated. Generated by immunoSEQ multiplex PCR, the TCRdb table keeps only in-frame clones and is missing some. V, J and clone size are taken as reported in that table, and D and trimming were inferred from the DNA itself. Here the sample spans about 400,000 clones, roughly 86% being singletons. The chain links TRBV6-1 to TRBJ1-2; D gene uncertain. The specimen was peripheral blood. The sequence came from a human donor in a cohort sampled during active COVID-19. In DNA form, the CDR3 reads TGTGCCAGCAGTGAAGGCCGGGGTGGGGATGGCTACACCTTC. This encodes CASSEGRGGDGYTF.